This is a list of T cell receptor beta chains from one sample in a study of cytomegalovirus exposure and HLA in healthy donors. Method: immunoSEQ multiplex PCR; TCRdb's copy keeps in-frame clones and lacks some. The profile covers about 180,000 clones, with about three quarters appearing a single time and roughly 3.6% taken by the ten largest. Sequenced sample: PBMCs. These receptors all stem from a woman aged 55-69 years in good health and CMV-seropositive. CDR3s include the opening cysteine and the closing phenylalanine or tryptophan. D genes are given only for firm matches. Size is stated for part of the rows, as once, few or many counts, or as a class when the clone is expanded.

clone_size | cdr3_length | j_call | d_call | v_call | cdr3_nt | cdr3_aa
NA | 15 | TRBJ1-2 | NA | TRBV4-1 | TGCGCCAGCAGCCAAGTAACAGCCATAAACTATGGCTACACCTTC | CASSQVTAINYGYTF
NA | 15 | TRBJ2-7 | NA | TRBV7-6 | TGTGCCAGCAGTCCCTTCGGGACTGGCCCCTACGAGCAGTACTTC | CASSPFGTGPYEQYF
few | 18 | TRBJ2-2 | TRBD2 | TRBV9 | TGTGCCAGCAGCACCCATGCAAGACTAGCGGGAGGTACCGGGGAGCTGTTTTTT | CASSTHARLAGGTGELFF
once | 14 | TRBJ2-1 | NA | TRBV11-2 | TGTGCCAGCAGCGGAGGAGCCGCCTACAATGAGCAGTTCTTC | CASSGGAAYNEQFF
few | 15 | TRBJ1-1 | NA | TRBV9 | TGTGCCAGCAGCGCATACGGGACATTGGTCACTGAAGCTTTCTTT | CASSAYGTLVTEAFF
NA | 13 | TRBJ1-2 | NA | TRBV13 | TGTGCCAGCAGCTTAGGACAGTGGGATGGCTACACCTTC | CASSLGQWDGYTF
NA | 17 | TRBJ1-2 | TRBD1 | TRBV19 | TGTGCCAGTAGGGTGGATCCCGGGACAGAGCTTAACTATGGCTACACCTTC | CASRVDPGTELNYGYTF
NA | 14 | TRBJ2-1 | NA | TRBV11-2 | TGTGCCAGCATCCCCGAGGACAGCCGCGATGAGCAGTTCTTC | CASIPEDSRDEQFF
once | 13 | TRBJ1-2 | NA | TRBV28 | TGTGCCAGCAGAGCGGGGTCACTATGGATCTACACCTTC | CASRAGSLWIYTF
NA | 13 | TRBJ1-2 | NA | TRBV28 | TGTGCCAGCACCTCCGGGACACCATATGGCTACACCTTC | CASTSGTPYGYTF
once | 16 | TRBJ2-6 | TRBD1 | TRBV5-1 | TGCGCCAGCAGCCCCCGACAGGGATCAGGGGCCAACGTCCTGACTTTC | CASSPRQGSGANVLTF
few | 14 | TRBJ1-2 | NA | TRBV19 | TGTGCCAGTAGTATAGAATTCGCCAGCTATGGCTACACCTTC | CASSIEFASYGYTF
NA | 12 | TRBJ2-7 | TRBD1 | TRBV10-3 | TGTGCCACCGGACAGGGGGGGGGCGAGCAGTACTTC | CATGQGGGEQYF
NA | 16 | TRBJ1-3 | NA | TRBV4-1 | TGCGCCAGCAGCCAAGTCGGCGGTCCCTCTGGAAACACCATATATTTT | CASSQVGGPSGNTIYF
NA | 15 | TRBJ1-3 | NA | TRBV2 | TGTGCCAGCGGAGACAGGTCCAGCTCTGGAAACACCATATATTTT | CASGDRSSSGNTIYF
NA | 12 | TRBJ2-1 | NA | TRBV6-5 | TGTGCCAGCACCACGGGGTATGGTAAGCAGTTCTTC | CASTTGYGKQFF
NA | 16 | TRBJ2-2 | NA | TRBV5-1 | TGCGCCAGCAGCTTGTATGGCGGGGCCAACACCGGGAAGCTGTTTTTT | CASSLYGGANTGKLFF
NA | 12 | TRBJ1-6 | NA | TRBV2 | TGTGCCAGCAGTGAGATGGCCTTGGCCCTCCACTTT | CASSEMALALHF